The text below deals with one T cell receptor beta chain. These data come from a study of shared T cell receptors in the human thymus. The CDR3 runs to 17 residues. The germline V gene has CDR1 LGHNA and CDR2 YSLEER. The V end lost 1 base, the J end lost 0 bases, and 14 bases lay between the germline ends. Measured with immunoSEQ multiplex PCR; TCRdb has only the in-frame clones, and not every one. The sample holds more than 550,000 clones, roughly 86% seen once. The same data also went into a second study, on human thymus T cells.

The clonotype originates from a boy in the first two years of life with a congenital heart defect. The genes are TRBV4-3 and TRBJ2-3; no firm D call. Sequenced sample: thymocytes. The CDR3 reads CASSQATEEWSTDTQYF. The CDR3 DNA reads as TGCGCCAGCAGCCAAGCAACTGAGGAGTGGAGCACAGATACGCAGTATTTT.